The 29 T cell receptor beta chains listed next were all sequenced from one sample in a study of T cells in Graves' hyperthyroidism and ophthalmopathy. RNA transcripts yielded amplified TCR beta CDR3 regions. HTBI primers were used for first-round RT-PCR of the TCR CDR3. TCRdb reprocessed the multiplex PCR reads with MiXCR, giving one entry per CDR3 protein. The repertoire consists of 700,000 or so distinct CDR3 sequences, with less than 20% occurring once and the leading ten covering under 10%. Sequencing was carried out using blood. Receptors originate from a man aged 18 to 29 with Graves' hyperthyroidism.

In its sample, this clonotype was seen many times. The DNA of the CDR3 is TGTGCCAGCTCACCAGGCAGCGGGGCCTACGAGCAGTACTTC. Encoded protein: CASSPGSGAYEQYF. The J gene is TRBJ2-7, the V gene TRBV18, with 7 bases matching TRBD2. Germline trimming cut 2 bases from V and 2 bases from J; bases unmatched to any gene: 3. The CDR3 runs to 14 residues. Looked up from germline, CDR1 is KGHSH and CDR2 is LQKENI.

This clonotype has a count of ten or more. The gene calls are TRBV7-8 and TRBJ2-7; 11 nucleotides agree with TRBD2. CDR1 and CDR2 (germline): SGHVS, FQNEAQ. The CDR3 runs to 16 residues. Trimming cost V 5 bases and J 0 bases; bases outside gene matches: 6. As DNA, the CDR3 is TGTGCCAGCAGCCTACCGACTAGCGGGACCTCCTACGAGCAGTACTTC. It is translated as CASSLPTSGTSYEQYF.

This clonotype came up many times. CDR3 amino acids: CASSLEGQIGSEQYF. The CDR3 bases are TGTGCCAGCAGCTTAGAAGGGCAAATAGGGAGCGAGCAGTACTTC. The rearrangement links TRBV13 to TRBJ2-7; D possibly corresponds to TRBD2 (5 bases). Trimming shortened V by 1 base and J by 6 bases, and 16 bases separated the two germline ends. The CDR3 loop spans 15 amino acids. From germline, CDR1 is PRHDT and CDR2 FYEKMQ (reference sequence).

This clonotype was recorded a few times. As DNA, the CDR3 is TGCGCCAGCAGTGATTTAGTCTCTCGACCCGGGGAGCTGTTTTTT. This gives the protein CASSDLVSRPGELFF. This sequence joins TRBV10-1 and TRBJ2-2, with D hard to call. Germline V lookup: CDR1 WNHNN, CDR2 SYGVQD (reference sequence). The CDR3 is 15 amino acids. V was pared by 3 bases and J by 6 bases, with 14 bases between.

This clonotype was counted ten times or more. This sequence joins TRBV28 and TRBJ1-5, with a possible D match to TRBD1 (5 bases). This CDR3 spans 13 amino acids. Looked up from germline, CDR1 is MDHEN and CDR2 is SYDVKM. The V end lost 7 bases, the J end lost 3 bases, and 10 bases lay between the germline ends. The CDR3 reads CASIGGSNQPQHF. CDR3 in DNA: TGTGCCAGCATCGGGGGGTCCAATCAGCCCCAGCATTTT.

The chain has TRBV12-3 or TRBV12-4 and TRBJ2-1; D not certain. The CDR3 totals 13 residues. With 6 bases removed from V and 4 bases from J, the gap between germline ends came to 10 bases. This CDR3 reads CASSSIPYNEQFF. In DNA, the CDR3 is TGTGCCAGCAGCTCCATCCCATACAATGAGCAGTTCTTC.

This clonotype has ten or more counts. The V gene is TRBV3-1, the J gene TRBJ2-7; no definite D call. The ends were cut back, 0 bases at V and 5 bases at J, with 14 bases in the middle. The CDR3 has 15 amino acids. Germline values: CDR1 LGHDT, CDR2 YNNKEL (reference sequence). CDR3 amino acids: CASSQDPESRNEQYF. The CDR3 DNA sequence: TGTGCCAGCAGCCAAGATCCGGAATCTCGAAACGAGCAGTACTTC.

This clonotype was observed many times. J is TRBJ1-5 and V is TRBV2; possibly TRBD1 for D (5 bases). Trimming removed 9 bases from V and 0 bases from J, with 15 bases in between. This CDR3 is 15 amino acids long. Germline assignment: CDR1 SNHLY and CDR2 FYNNEI. The CDR3: CASRRGINSNQPQHF. CDR3 in DNA: TGTGCCAGTAGACGGGGGATTAATAGCAATCAGCCCCAGCATTTT.

V usage is TRBV6-2 or TRBV6-3 and J usage is TRBJ1-6, with 9 positions matching TRBD1. Germline loops: CDR1 MNHEY, CDR2 SVGEGT. The J segment lost 9 bases and the V segment lost 5 bases, leaving 2 bases of the junction unmatched. The CDR3 totals 13 residues. The CDR3 region is CASSGQGISPLHF. The CDR3 DNA sequence: TGTGCCAGCAGTGGACAGGGGATTTCACCCCTCCACTTT.

This clonotype was seen repeatedly, ten times or more. The chain couples TRBV20-1 to TRBJ2-7; D uncertain. This CDR3 is 14 amino acids long. The germline CDR1 and CDR2 sequences are DFQATT and SNEGSKA (reference sequence). With 5 bases removed from V and 2 bases from J, the gap between germline ends came to 16 bases. CDR3 in DNA: TGCAGTGCTTTCTCCCCCCTATTGCCCTACGAGCAGTACTTC. It yields the protein CSAFSPLLPYEQYF.

This clonotype was found a few times. The V and J genes are TRBV18 and TRBJ2-3, with D tentatively TRBD2 (6 bases). Deletions cut 0 bases from V and 4 bases from J, with 8 bases between. Germline V gene sequence: CDR1 KGHSH, CDR2 LQKENI. The CDR3 totals 14 residues. DNA of the CDR3: TGTGCCAGCTCACCACCCGGACTACCAGATACGCAGTATTTT. Protein sequence: CASSPPGLPDTQYF.

There are a few counts of this clonotype. The chain is built from TRBV12-3 or TRBV12-4 and TRBJ1-6; TRBD1 might be the D (5 bases). Trimming removed 2 bases from V and 5 bases from J, with 13 bases in between. The CDR3 spans 16 residues. CDR3 amino acids: CASSLYGRANNSPLHF. In nucleotides, the CDR3 is TGTGCCAGCAGTTTATACGGCAGGGCTAATAATTCACCCCTCCACTTT.

This clonotype turned up a few times. The chain combines TRBV24-1 with TRBJ1-2; D is perhaps TRBD1 (5 bases). The V end lost 6 bases, the J end lost 5 bases, and 12 bases lay between the germline ends. Germline loops: CDR1 KGHDR, CDR2 SFDVKD. This CDR3 is 13 amino acids long. The CDR3 is CATSRWGEYGYTF. CDR3 in DNA: TGTGCCACCAGTCGATGGGGCGAGTATGGCTACACCTTC.

The table lists this clonotype with a few counts. The rearrangement links TRBV7-2 to TRBJ2-1; 8 bases line up with TRBD1. The CDR3 loop spans 18 amino acids. Germline trimming cut 4 bases from V and 4 bases from J; bases unmatched to any gene: 15. Germline loops: CDR1 SGHTA, CDR2 FQGNSA. The CDR3, as DNA: TGTGCCAGCAGCTGGCCCCGGGACAGGCTAGCCCGATACAATGAGCAGTTCTTC. Residues: CASSWPRDRLARYNEQFF.

The chain uses TRBV18 and TRBJ2-5; possible D gene TRBD2, 6 bases. V lost 5 bases and J lost 2, with 12 bases in between. Germline lookup yields CDR1 KGHSH and CDR2 LQKENI. CDR3 length: 14 residues. The CDR3 DNA sequence: TGTGCCAGCTCAACGGCGGGGCGTCAAGAGACCCAGTACTTC. Protein: CASSTAGRQETQYF. The variable domain in full, with the rest retrieved from reference TRBV18 and TRBJ2-5, is NAGVMQNPRHLVRRRGQEARLRCSPMKGHSHVYWYRQLPEEGLKFMVYLQKENIIDESGMPKERFSAEFPKEGPSILRIQQVVRGDSAAYFCASSTAGRQETQYFGPGTRLLVL.

The chain joins TRBV6-1 to TRBJ2-1, with D tentatively TRBD2 (5 bases). This CDR3 region has 13 residues. Germline-derived CDR1 and CDR2 are MNHNS and SASEGT. The V end was cut by 7 bases, the J end by 10 bases, with 17 bases between. This chain's CDR3 is CASKRALIGEQFF. CDR3 sequence (DNA): TGTGCCAGCAAGAGGGCTTTGATCGGGGAGCAGTTCTTC.

This clonotype has at least ten counts. V usage is TRBV20-1 and J usage is TRBJ1-1, with a weak D call TRBD1 (6 bases). CDR1 and CDR2 (germline): DFQATT, SNEGSKA (reference sequence). This CDR3 is built from 14 residues. Trimming cost V 4 bases and J 1 base, with 13 bases left between them. The CDR3 coding sequence is TGCAGTGCTACCGGGGGCGTTTGGAACACTGAAGCTTTCTTT. It yields the protein CSATGGVWNTEAFF.

The J gene is TRBJ2-2, the V gene TRBV20-1, with D maybe TRBD2 (5 bases). Germline assignment: CDR1 DFQATT and CDR2 SNEGSKA (reference sequence). V lost 5 bases and J lost 5, with 18 bases in between. This CDR3 spans 15 amino acids. DNA of the CDR3: TGCAGTGCTGCCCCCCTGGGAGATCAGACCGGGGAGCTGTTTTTT. Protein sequence: CSAAPLGDQTGELFF.

This clonotype came up a few times. This chain joins TRBV9 and TRBJ2-2; TRBD1 or TRBD2 may be the D gene (5 bases each). The V gene lost 4 bases and the J gene lost 5 bases, with 24 bases spanning the gap. The germline V gene encodes CDR1 SGDLS and CDR2 YYNGEE. CDR3 length: 18 residues. CDR3 region: CASSRGARGGVGTGELFF. The CDR3 coding sequence is TGTGCCAGCAGCCGAGGGGCTCGTGGGGGAGTAGGGACCGGGGAGCTGTTTTTT.

V is TRBV3-1 and J is TRBJ2-1, with TRBD2 identical over 8 bases. In germline, CDR1 is LGHDT, CDR2 YNNKEL (reference sequence). The CDR3 extends over 21 amino acids. V lost 2 bases to trimming and J lost 12 bases; unmatched junction nucleotides: 30. The CDR3 DNA reads TGTGCCAGCAGCCAACTTCGCAGGGGAAGCGGGAGCCGTCGGTTGTTTTTCGGGCAGTTCTTC. Amino acid sequence: CASSQLRRGSGSRRLFFGQFF.

The chain combines TRBV19 with TRBJ2-2, with D tentatively TRBD2 (6 bases). This CDR3 contains 14 residues. The germline gives CDR1 LNHDA, CDR2 SQIVND (reference sequence). V lost 6 bases to trimming and J lost 7 bases, with 15 bases between them. CDR3 loop: CASRDMDYYGELFF. CDR3 coding DNA: TGTGCCAGTAGAGATATGGACTATTACGGGGAGCTGTTTTTT.

This rearrangement joins TRBV28 to TRBJ2-3; unclear D gene. The V and J ends lost 6 bases and 6 bases respectively, with 10 bases between them. This CDR3 has 12 amino acids. Germline CDR1 and CDR2: MDHEN and SYDVKM. The CDR3 nucleotides read TGTGCCAGCAGAGAGAAACCGGATACGCAGTATTTT. Translation: CASREKPDTQYF.

The gene calls are TRBV18 and TRBJ1-6; a weak D match, TRBD1 (6 bases). Trimming removed 3 bases from V and 4 bases from J, with 16 bases in between. Germline-derived CDR1 and CDR2 are KGHSH and LQKENI. This CDR3 contains 17 residues. The CDR3 DNA reads as TGTGCCAGCTCACCCGAAAACCGTCAGGGGTATAATTCACCCCTCCACTTT. Protein: CASSPENRQGYNSPLHF.

The chain links TRBV7-6 to TRBJ2-5; D not certain. V was pared by 1 base and J by 6 bases, with 12 bases between. The CDR3 loop spans 14 amino acids. Germline V gives CDR1 SGHVS, CDR2 FNYEAQ. CDR3 coding DNA: TGTGCCAGCAGCTTAGACTACCGCAGGCAGACCCAGTACTTC. This codes for CASSLDYRRQTQYF.

As for this clonotype: Compared with germline, one end of the junction differs, possibly owing to a read error. The V and J genes are TRBV6-5 and TRBJ1-5; 10 bases are a match to TRBD1. Per germline, CDR1 MNHEY and CDR2 SVGAGI. CDR3 length: 15 residues. The CDR3 here is CASSYPGQGNQAQHF. For the CDR3, the DNA is TGTGCCAGCAGTTACCCGGGACAGGGGAATCAGGCCCAGCATTTT.

This clonotype turned up a few times. The chain uses TRBV30 and TRBJ2-7; tentatively, D is TRBD1 or TRBD2 (5 bases each). V dropped 5 bases and J dropped 6 bases, with 20 bases sitting between them. In germline, CDR1 is GTSNPN, CDR2 SVGIG (reference sequence). The CDR3 extends over 14 amino acids. CDR3 nucleotide sequence: TGTGCCTGGGATCACCATCTGGATGGGGGCGAGCAGTACTTC. It encodes CAWDHHLDGGEQYF.

The chain recombines TRBV29-1 with TRBJ2-3; the D gene is possibly TRBD2 (6 bases). Germline CDR1 SQVTM, CDR2 ANQGSEA. This CDR3 is 14 amino acids long. V lost 7 bases and J 0 bases, leaving 14 bases between the germline ends. CDR3 loop: CSALSGRSTDTQYF. CDR3 sequence (DNA): TGCAGCGCCTTAAGCGGGCGAAGCACAGATACGCAGTATTTT.

This clonotype was found many times. The V gene is TRBV2, the J gene TRBJ1-3; D gene uncertain. Germline-derived CDR1 and CDR2 are SNHLY and FYNNEI. The CDR3 loop spans 13 amino acids. The V and J ends lost 4 bases and 3 bases respectively, with 7 bases between them. CDR3: CASSAVFGNTIYF. The CDR3 DNA reads TGTGCCAGCAGTGCGGTGTTTGGAAACACCATATATTTT.

The genes are TRBV30 and TRBJ1-5; the D is unclear. Germline lookup yields CDR1 GTSNPN and CDR2 SVGIG (reference sequence). There are 12 residues in the CDR3. Between the trimmed V and J ends, which lost 5 bases and 0 bases, there was a span of 5 bases. Here the CDR3 reads CAWGNSNQPQHF. The CDR3 DNA follows: TGTGCCTGGGGAAATAGCAATCAGCCCCAGCATTTT.